A selection of T cell receptor beta chains follows, all from one sample in a study of blood T cells in healthy people across ages. TCRdb re-derived calls from the 5' RACE reads in MiXCR, one entry per CDR3 protein. The sample contains about 600,000 distinct CDR3 sequences, 47% of which appear only once. The sequenced sample was blood. These receptors were collected from an older man in good health. The CDR3 runs from the conserved cysteine through the conserved F or W. The order of the fields is J gene, D gene, clone size, V gene, CDR3 protein, CDR3 DNA. A D gene is named only where the DNA matches it firmly. The listing skips clone size in some rows; elsewhere it reads once, few, many or a size class.

j_gene: TRBJ1-1
d_gene: TRBD1
abundance: .
v_gene: TRBV3-1
CDR3aa: CASSQKSGTGGRTEAFF
CDR3nt: TGTGCCAGCAGCCAAAAATCGGGGACAGGGGGCAGGACTGAAGCTTTCTTT

j_gene: TRBJ1-6
d_gene: .
abundance: .
v_gene: TRBV4-2
CDR3aa: CASSQRARQTTLNSPLHF
CDR3nt: TGTGCCAGCAGCCAAAGGGCAAGGCAGACCACTCTTAATTCACCCCTCCACTTT

j_gene: TRBJ1-6
d_gene: .
abundance: few
v_gene: TRBV4-1
CDR3aa: CASSQTLGSYNSPLHF
CDR3nt: TGCGCCAGCAGCCAAACCCTTGGTTCCTATAATTCACCCCTCCACTTT

j_gene: TRBJ1-5
d_gene: .
abundance: .
v_gene: TRBV12-3/TRBV12-4
CDR3aa: CASSLYRAGRNQPQHF
CDR3nt: TGTGCCAGCAGTTTGTACAGGGCCGGTCGCAACCAGCCCCAGCATTTT

j_gene: TRBJ2-5
d_gene: .
abundance: .
v_gene: TRBV7-2
CDR3aa: CASSLRVRRETQYF
CDR3nt: TGTGCCAGCAGCTTAAGGGTGAGGAGGGAGACCCAGTACTTC

j_gene: TRBJ2-1
d_gene: .
abundance: .
v_gene: TRBV20-1
CDR3aa: CSANPPGMGYNEQFF
CDR3nt: TGCAGTGCAAACCCCCCGGGGATGGGATACAATGAGCAGTTCTTC

j_gene: TRBJ2-5
d_gene: TRBD2
abundance: .
v_gene: TRBV20-1
CDR3aa: CSARDGSGRVNEQYF
CDR3nt: TGCAGTGCTAGAGATGGAAGCGGGAGGGTCAATGAGCAGTACTTC

j_gene: TRBJ2-5
d_gene: TRBD2
abundance: many
v_gene: TRBV7-9
CDR3aa: CASSLKPSGAGETQYF
CDR3nt: TGTGCCAGCAGCTTAAAGCCTAGCGGGGCCGGAGAGACCCAGTACTTC

j_gene: TRBJ2-7
d_gene: .
abundance: once
v_gene: TRBV6-2/TRBV6-3
CDR3aa: CASSLPSVGTYEQYF
CDR3nt: TGTGCCAGCAGTTTGCCCTCGGTGGGTACCTACGAGCAGTACTTC

j_gene: TRBJ1-5
d_gene: .
abundance: .
v_gene: TRBV2
CDR3aa: CASSAVDGGQNQPQHF
CDR3nt: TGTGCCAGCAGTGCGGTCGACGGAGGGCAAAATCAGCCCCAGCATTTT

j_gene: TRBJ1-4
d_gene: .
abundance: .
v_gene: TRBV20-1
CDR3aa: CSARAASTGEKLFF
CDR3nt: TGCAGTGCTAGAGCGGCCAGCACAGGAGAAAAACTGTTTTTT

j_gene: TRBJ1-1
d_gene: .
abundance: .
v_gene: TRBV7-9
CDR3aa: CASSFPWGNTEAFF
CDR3nt: TGTGCCAGCAGCTTTCCCTGGGGGAACACTGAAGCTTTCTTT

j_gene: TRBJ2-5
d_gene: .
abundance: .
v_gene: TRBV20-1
CDR3aa: CSASRGWGQETQYF
CDR3nt: TGCAGTGCTAGCAGGGGCTGGGGACAAGAGACCCAGTACTTC

j_gene: TRBJ2-5
d_gene: TRBD1
abundance: .
v_gene: TRBV5-1
CDR3aa: CASSLGDRKQETQYF
CDR3nt: TGCGCCAGCAGCTTGGGGGACAGAAAACAAGAGACCCAGTACTTC

j_gene: TRBJ1-2
d_gene: TRBD1
abundance: .
v_gene: TRBV4-1
CDR3aa: CASSQGRTGSYGYTF
CDR3nt: TGCGCCAGCAGCCAAGGTCGGACAGGGAGCTATGGCTACACCTTC

j_gene: TRBJ2-1
d_gene: .
abundance: many
v_gene: TRBV6-5
CDR3aa: CASTGGKDARGNEQFF
CDR3nt: TGTGCCAGCACTGGGGGTAAGGACGCCAGAGGGAATGAGCAGTTCTTC

j_gene: TRBJ2-3
d_gene: .
abundance: once
v_gene: TRBV3-1
CDR3aa: CASSQGRWKDTQYF
CDR3nt: TGTGCCAGCAGCCAAGGCCGGTGGAAGGATACGCAGTATTTT

j_gene: TRBJ2-5
d_gene: TRBD1
abundance: few
v_gene: TRBV29-1
CDR3aa: CSVADRGRQETQYF
CDR3nt: TGCAGCGTAGCGGACAGGGGGCGTCAAGAGACCCAGTACTTC

j_gene: TRBJ2-1
d_gene: TRBD1
abundance: few
v_gene: TRBV20-1
CDR3aa: CSATPGGDEQFF
CDR3nt: TGCAGTGCGACGCCAGGGGGCGATGAGCAGTTCTTC

j_gene: TRBJ1-6
d_gene: .
abundance: many
v_gene: TRBV6-5
CDR3aa: CASRPTQSSYNSPLHF
CDR3nt: TGTGCCAGCAGACCAACTCAGAGCTCCTATAATTCACCCCTCCACTTT

j_gene: TRBJ2-3
d_gene: TRBD2
abundance: .
v_gene: TRBV7-2
CDR3aa: CASSSSGTIQYF
CDR3nt: TGTGCCAGCAGCTCGTCCGGGACTATTCAGTATTTT

j_gene: TRBJ2-5
d_gene: TRBD1
abundance: few
v_gene: TRBV10-3
CDR3aa: CATEQGPPGETQYF
CDR3nt: TGTGCCACCGAACAGGGGCCCCCTGGAGAGACCCAGTACTTC

j_gene: TRBJ2-2
d_gene: .
abundance: .
v_gene: TRBV7-2
CDR3aa: CASSLVGGPGTGELFF
CDR3nt: TGTGCCAGCAGCTTAGTGGGGGGGCCGGGCACCGGGGAGCTGTTTTTT

j_gene: TRBJ2-2
d_gene: .
abundance: .
v_gene: TRBV12-3/TRBV12-4
CDR3aa: CASSSVEELFF
CDR3nt: TGTGCCAGCAGTTCTGTTGAGGAGCTGTTTTTT

j_gene: TRBJ1-5
d_gene: TRBD1
abundance: .
v_gene: TRBV15
CDR3aa: CATSEGTAGQPQHF
CDR3nt: TGTGCCACCAGCGAGGGGACAGCCGGTCAGCCCCAGCATTTT

j_gene: TRBJ2-3
d_gene: TRBD2
abundance: .
v_gene: TRBV6-2/TRBV6-3
CDR3aa: CASSYSAGGPSDTQYF
CDR3nt: TGTGCCAGCAGTTACTCGGCGGGGGGGCCTTCAGATACGCAGTATTTT

j_gene: TRBJ2-3
d_gene: TRBD2
abundance: .
v_gene: TRBV4-3
CDR3aa: CASSPSSGGLTDTQYF
CDR3nt: TGCGCCAGCAGCCCTTCTAGCGGGGGACTCACAGATACGCAGTATTTT

j_gene: TRBJ1-1
d_gene: .
abundance: .
v_gene: TRBV6-6
CDR3aa: CTSSYSGSGNTGAFF
CDR3nt: TGTACCAGCAGTTACTCGGGGTCTGGAAACACTGGAGCTTTCTTT

j_gene: TRBJ1-2
d_gene: .
abundance: .
v_gene: TRBV29-1
CDR3aa: CSVRGAGNYGYTF
CDR3nt: TGCAGCGTCCGCGGGGCAGGGAACTATGGCTACACCTTC

j_gene: TRBJ1-1
d_gene: .
abundance: .
v_gene: TRBV20-1
CDR3aa: CSAPSRTQGNTEAFF
CDR3nt: TGCAGTGCTCCAAGCCGCACACAGGGGAACACTGAAGCTTTCTTT

j_gene: TRBJ2-3
d_gene: TRBD2
abundance: .
v_gene: TRBV4-2
CDR3aa: CASSQVGSAGDLRSADTQYF
CDR3nt: TGTGCCAGCAGCCAAGTCGGATCAGCGGGAGATCTGCGGAGCGCAGATACGCAGTATTTT

j_gene: TRBJ2-7
d_gene: TRBD2
abundance: .
v_gene: TRBV29-1
CDR3aa: CSATTSGINEQYF
CDR3nt: TGCAGCGCTACGACTAGCGGTATCAACGAGCAGTACTTC

j_gene: TRBJ2-5
d_gene: .
abundance: .
v_gene: TRBV5-1
CDR3aa: CASSSEFGSGEETQYF
CDR3nt: TGCGCCAGCAGCTCCGAGTTCGGGAGTGGGGAGGAGACCCAGTACTTC

j_gene: TRBJ1-4
d_gene: .
abundance: .
v_gene: TRBV6-1
CDR3aa: CASSERSGINEKLFF
CDR3nt: TGTGCCAGCAGTGAAAGGAGTGGGATTAATGAAAAACTGTTTTTT

j_gene: TRBJ2-6
d_gene: .
abundance: .
v_gene: TRBV20-1
CDR3aa: CSASLSWSSGANVLTF
CDR3nt: TGCAGTGCTAGCCTGAGTTGGAGCTCTGGGGCCAACGTCCTGACTTTC

j_gene: TRBJ2-1
d_gene: .
abundance: .
v_gene: TRBV20-1
CDR3aa: CSAPGTSASGEQFF
CDR3nt: TGCAGTGCACCCGGGACTTCGGCAAGCGGTGAGCAGTTCTTC

j_gene: TRBJ2-6
d_gene: .
abundance: .
v_gene: TRBV7-2
CDR3aa: CASSPTGVPGANVLTF
CDR3nt: TGTGCCAGCAGCCCGACCGGAGTACCTGGGGCCAACGTCCTGACTTTC

j_gene: TRBJ1-1
d_gene: .
abundance: .
v_gene: TRBV20-1
CDR3aa: CSASFSEGGTEAFF
CDR3nt: TGCAGTGCTAGTTTTTCCGAGGGGGGCACTGAAGCTTTCTTT

j_gene: TRBJ2-3
d_gene: .
abundance: .
v_gene: TRBV15
CDR3aa: CATSRARGANTDTQYF
CDR3nt: TGTGCCACCAGCAGAGCACGGGGGGCCAACACAGATACGCAGTATTTT

j_gene: TRBJ2-7
d_gene: TRBD2
abundance: .
v_gene: TRBV12-3/TRBV12-4
CDR3aa: CASSDLAGPYEQYF
CDR3nt: TGTGCCAGCAGCGACCTAGCGGGACCCTACGAGCAGTACTTC

j_gene: TRBJ2-2
d_gene: .
abundance: .
v_gene: TRBV12-3/TRBV12-4
CDR3aa: CASSPRRTNTGELFF
CDR3nt: TGTGCCAGCAGCCCGAGACGGACGAACACCGGGGAGCTGTTTTTT

j_gene: TRBJ2-3
d_gene: .
abundance: .
v_gene: TRBV15
CDR3aa: CATSRDRGGSTDTQYF
CDR3nt: TGTGCCACCAGCAGAGATCGTGGGGGAAGCACAGATACGCAGTATTTT

j_gene: TRBJ2-7
d_gene: .
abundance: many
v_gene: TRBV4-1
CDR3aa: CASSPRDIAYEQYF
CDR3nt: TGCGCCAGCAGCCCACGGGACATCGCCTACGAGCAGTACTTC

j_gene: TRBJ2-7
d_gene: TRBD1
abundance: once
v_gene: TRBV9
CDR3aa: CASSPKDRGLGEQYF
CDR3nt: TGTGCCAGCAGCCCAAAGGACAGGGGGCTGGGTGAGCAGTACTTC

j_gene: TRBJ1-1
d_gene: TRBD1
abundance: few
v_gene: TRBV10-3
CDR3aa: CAISRQGLVYEAFF
CDR3nt: TGTGCCATCAGCCGACAGGGTTTGGTTTATGAAGCTTTCTTT

j_gene: TRBJ2-4
d_gene: TRBD2
abundance: few
v_gene: TRBV5-1
CDR3aa: CASSPGGEAKNIQYF
CDR3nt: TGCGCCAGCAGCCCGGGGGGGGAGGCCAAAAACATTCAGTACTTC

j_gene: TRBJ2-5
d_gene: .
abundance: .
v_gene: TRBV6-2/TRBV6-3
CDR3aa: CASSKQKTQYF
CDR3nt: TGTGCCAGCAGTAAGCAAAAGACCCAGTACTTC

j_gene: TRBJ2-5
d_gene: .
abundance: once
v_gene: TRBV6-2/TRBV6-3
CDR3aa: CASRTGPAPEQYF
CDR3nt: TGTGCCAGCAGGACGGGGCCAGCTCCCGAACAGTACTTC

j_gene: TRBJ1-1
d_gene: .
abundance: few
v_gene: TRBV6-2/TRBV6-3
CDR3aa: CASSYSGVSRHFF
CDR3nt: TGTGCCAGCAGTTACTCGGGAGTCTCAAGGCATTTCTTT

j_gene: TRBJ2-3
d_gene: TRBD1
abundance: .
v_gene: TRBV7-2
CDR3aa: CASSLEQGKADTQYF
CDR3nt: TGTGCCAGCAGCTTAGAACAGGGGAAGGCAGATACGCAGTATTTT

j_gene: TRBJ1-3
d_gene: TRBD1
abundance: .
v_gene: TRBV28
CDR3aa: CASSPRTGGTGNTIYF
CDR3nt: TGTGCCAGCAGTCCTAGGACAGGGGGCACTGGAAACACCATATATTTT